The present T cell receptor beta chain was sequenced within a study of blood T cell repertoires in COVID-19. Study-wide context: COVID-19 samples, acute and convalescent, were from the United States, Italy and Spain. T cells, B-cell-depleted T cells, or PBMCs provided the cDNA or gDNA that served as material.

Original methodology: Estimation of nucleated cell counts relied on the amplification of reference gene primers. Repertoires were generated with immunoSEQ multiplex PCR, while TCRdb's copy carries only in-frame clones and drops some. D and trimming were read from the DNA, whereas the V and J calls and clone size are those reported in that table. The repertoire holds approximately 240,000 clones, with 84% as singletons. This clone was seen only a few times. This CDR3 comprises 15 residues. V was clipped by 5 bases and J by 0 bases, with 13 bases between them. Germline CDR1 SNHLY, CDR2 FYNNEI. Sequencing was carried out using peripheral blood. This chain links TRBV2 with TRBJ1-2, with no clear D. This clonotype was sampled from a man aged 45 to 65 with acute or convalescent COVID-19. The CDR3 DNA sequence: TGTGCCAGCAGTATTCCCATGGTAGCTAACTATGGCTACACCTTC. Encoded protein: CASSIPMVANYGYTF.